The entry below gives a single T cell receptor beta chain sequence along with its context. This clone has a handful of counts. It has no known antigen specificity. It has no much larger one-base neighbor in the sample; base qualities were not kept. These data belong to a study of T cell responses to AZD1222 COVID-19 vaccine (dated by TCRdb to the early 2020s). With regard to the full study: AZD1222 recipients whose second dose came at about 4 weeks and those whose second dose came at about 12 weeks were combined into one group, since spike-specific TCR depth and breadth did not differ between the two schedules. TCR sequencing covered about 230 trial participants: roughly 200 given two doses of AZD1222 and 26 given two doses of MenACWY control vaccine. Trial participants were enrolled by age into 18-55, 56-69 and 70-plus year subgroups, with 148, 28 and 57 TCR-sequenced participants respectively.

General study outcomes and caveats: The vaccine-associated CD4 TCRs covered the entire spike protein, and the dominant responses fell in regions 160-218 and 743-854. In the small 56-69-year group, the increase in depth fell short of significance, most likely because of low power. Spike-specific TCR breadth and depth rose significantly after two AZD1222 doses compared with day 0 and with MenACWY recipients. Participants were mostly white British, with more females than males. The authors suggested clonal diversity may have been underestimated. Epitopes outside the regions mutated in the B.1.351 and B.1.1.7 variants were reportedly recognized by nearly half of the unique spike-specific TCRs. Conclusions about previously exposed vaccinees are limited because only a handful of AZD1222 recipients were SARS-CoV-2 seropositive at baseline. Because no day 14 peak-response samples were available, repertoires were characterized only after the peak T cell response.

The CDR3 regions of human TCRbeta chains were analyzed by immunosequencing. The study's processing was this. TCRs in the repertoires were compared against a reference library of SARS-CoV-2-specific TCRs that had been generated with the MIRA antigen-specificity platform. Breadth was defined as the fraction of unique TCRs that were SARS-CoV-2-associated. Depth was defined as the fraction of total T cells that were SARS-CoV-2-associated. Using the MIRA data, every spike-specific TCR was mapped to the spike region that the TCR reacted to and assigned to either a CD4 or a CD8 class. Log10-transformed breadth and depth values were compared by one-way ANOVA with Sidak's multiple comparisons tests. Held by TCRdb, this immuneACCESS table contains in-frame sequences only and omits some clones. Under half of the omission traces to an unresolved V gene where checked; the cause of the rest is unknown. The V and J calls and clone size are taken from that table; D and trimming were inferred from the DNA. The sample table lists some 99,000 clones, roughly 87% of them with a count of one. The ten biggest clones cover 5.2% of the sample.

The CDR3 sequence holds 14 residues, the cysteine and phenylalanine included. Only the CDR3 part of the read is kept: 42 bases, read in frame from the first base. V is cut by 2 bases and J by 7 bases, and the space between the germline ends is 13 bases. Reading the germline V gene gives CDR1 SGDLS and CDR2 YYNGEE. Reading the label with the study, this specimen's time point is: baseline before first vaccination. Samples from vaccinated people were obtained from the UK trials COV001 and COV002, which included a single-blind randomized controlled phase 2/3 trial of AZD1222 (ChAdOx1 nCoV-19) in healthy adults. For TCRbeta chain sequencing, PBMC samples were collected from trial participants at day 0 and at day 28 after the second dose.

This clonotype was obtained from an adult in good health. The sequence is built from TRBV9 and TRBJ1-5; the D gene is perhaps TRBD1, on 5 matching bases. Specimen: peripheral blood, collected on day 0 of AZD1222 vaccination. CDR3 loop: CASSVGRERQPQHF. The DNA sequence reads TGTGCCAGCAGCGTCGGCAGGGAAAGACAGCCCCAGCATTTT.